The 6 T cell receptor beta chains below all came from one sample that was sequenced in a study of cytomegalovirus exposure and HLA in healthy donors. The data were produced by immunoSEQ multiplex PCR, yet TCRdb's version contains in-frame clones alone and is incomplete. The sample has 350,000 or so clones; roughly 85% are singletons. Source material: PBMCs. Receptors originate from a woman between 18 and 30 years old in good health and CMV-seronegative.

The chain links TRBV7-3 to TRBJ2-2; TRBD1 matches 9 bases. Germline lookup yields CDR1 SGHTA and CDR2 FQGTGA. Losses at the gene ends were 2 bases for V and 8 bases for J; bases not matched to a gene: 3. CDR3 length: 14 residues. CDR3 in amino acids: CASSLGTGYGELFF. Here the CDR3 DNA reads TGTGCCAGCAGCTTAGGGACAGGGTATGGGGAGCTGTTTTTT.

The chain recombines TRBV7-2 with TRBJ2-7; 9 bases are shared with TRBD2. CDR1 is SGHTA and CDR2 is FQGNSA in the germline V gene. After removal of 5 bases from V and 5 bases from J, the junction contained 13 bases not matched to a gene. The CDR3 extends over 16 amino acids. For the CDR3, the DNA is TGTGCCAGCAGCGGGCTTCCGGGACTAGCTGTAAACGAGCAGTACTTC. Protein sequence: CASSGLPGLAVNEQYF.

V gene TRBV7-9 combines with J gene TRBJ1-4, with D possibly being TRBD1 (5 bases). The CDR3 runs to 15 residues. CDR1 and CDR2 (germline): SEHNR, FQNEAQ (reference sequence). Trimming removed 5 bases at V and 5 bases at J, with 15 bases between. The CDR3 is CASSPTDSRNEKLFF. CDR3 in DNA: TGTGCCAGCAGCCCTACCGACAGCCGGAATGAAAAACTGTTTTTT.

This clone was seen more than once but under ten times. The limits of the CDR3 on the DNA are not certain, so only TCRdb's listed CDR3 is given. The rearrangement joins TRBV28 to TRBJ1-2. In germline, CDR1 is MDHEN, CDR2 SYDVKM. The CDR3 spans 12 residues, counting both ends. The CDR3 loop is CASSSSVFGYTF.

The chain combines TRBV5-4 with TRBJ2-7, with D possibly TRBD1 on 5 matching bases. V lost 2 bases to trimming and J lost 0 bases, with 9 bases between them. CDR3 length: 14 amino acids. CDR1 is SGHNT, CDR2 YYREEE, per germline (reference sequence). The CDR3 here is CASSFGQNSYEQYF. CDR3 sequence (DNA): TGTGCCAGCAGCTTTGGACAAAACTCCTACGAGCAGTACTTC. Looking up the rest from reference TRBV5-4 and TRBJ2-7 gives the full variable domain: ETGVTQSPTHLIKTRGQQVTLRCSSQSGHNTVSWYQQALGQGPQFIFQYYREEENGRGNFPPRFSGLQFPNYSSELNVNALELDDSALYLCASSFGQNSYEQYFGPGTRLTVT.

A few counts support this clone. The V and J genes are TRBV7-8 and TRBJ1-4; 8 bases map to TRBD1. There are 15 residues in the CDR3. V lost 5 bases, J lost 6 bases, and 8 bases stayed unmatched. Germline values: CDR1 SGHVS, CDR2 FQNEAQ. In DNA, the CDR3 is TGTGCCAGCAGCGGACAGGGCCGCGACGATGAAAAACTGTTTTTT. It is translated as CASSGQGRDDEKLFF.